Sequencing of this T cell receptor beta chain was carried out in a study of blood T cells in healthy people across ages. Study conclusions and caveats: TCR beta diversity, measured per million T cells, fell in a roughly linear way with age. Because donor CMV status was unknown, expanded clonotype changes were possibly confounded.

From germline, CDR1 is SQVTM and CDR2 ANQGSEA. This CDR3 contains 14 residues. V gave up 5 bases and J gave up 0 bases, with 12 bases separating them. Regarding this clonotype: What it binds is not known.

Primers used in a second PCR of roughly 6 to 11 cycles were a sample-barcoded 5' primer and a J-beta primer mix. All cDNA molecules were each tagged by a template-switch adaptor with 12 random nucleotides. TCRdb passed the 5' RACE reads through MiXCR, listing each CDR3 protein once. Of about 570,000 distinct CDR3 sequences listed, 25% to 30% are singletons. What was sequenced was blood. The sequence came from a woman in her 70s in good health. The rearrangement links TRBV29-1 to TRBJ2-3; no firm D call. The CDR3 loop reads CSVNRAESTDTQYF. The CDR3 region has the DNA TGCAGCGTTAATAGGGCGGAGAGCACAGATACGCAGTATTTT.